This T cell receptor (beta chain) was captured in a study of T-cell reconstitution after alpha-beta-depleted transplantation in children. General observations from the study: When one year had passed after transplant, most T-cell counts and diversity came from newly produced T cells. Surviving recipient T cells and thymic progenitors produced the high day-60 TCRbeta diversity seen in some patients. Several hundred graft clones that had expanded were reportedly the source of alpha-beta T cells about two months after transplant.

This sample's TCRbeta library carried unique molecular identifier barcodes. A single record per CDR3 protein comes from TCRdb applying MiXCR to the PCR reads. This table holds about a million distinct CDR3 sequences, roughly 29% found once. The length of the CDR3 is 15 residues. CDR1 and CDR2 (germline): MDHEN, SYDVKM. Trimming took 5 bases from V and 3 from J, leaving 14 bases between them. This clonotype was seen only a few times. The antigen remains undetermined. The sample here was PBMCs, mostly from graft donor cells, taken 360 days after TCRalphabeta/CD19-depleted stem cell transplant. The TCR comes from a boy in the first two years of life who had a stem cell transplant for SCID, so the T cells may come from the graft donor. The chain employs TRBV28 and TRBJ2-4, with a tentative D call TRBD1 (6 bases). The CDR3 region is CASSGSDRGKNIQYF. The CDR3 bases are TGTGCCAGCAGTGGATCGGACAGAGGCAAAAACATTCAGTACTTC.